This T cell receptor (beta chain) is drawn from a study of technical replicates of blood from a few donors. Profiling relied on immunoSEQ multiplex PCR, and the TCRdb table lists in-frame clones only, not all of them. In the table there are about 75,000 clones, 91% of which are singletons. J lost 6 bases, V lost 4 bases, and 9 bases had no gene match. The length of the CDR3 is 15 residues. Germline loops: CDR1 SGHRS, CDR2 YFSETQ. Sample: T cells isolated from PBMCs. The chain couples TRBV5-1 to TRBJ2-1, with 8 bases that match TRBD2. The receptor's source is a human donor in good health. Some clones in this sample may be carry-over from other donors' samples. The CDR3 nucleotides read TGCGCCAGCAGCGTCCTTAGCGGGACTGGCAATGAGCAGTTCTTC. It translates to CASSVLSGTGNEQFF.